A selection of T cell receptor beta chains follows, all from one sample in a study of cytomegalovirus exposure and HLA in healthy donors. Only in-frame clones appear in the TCRdb table, and some are missing; sequencing was by immunoSEQ multiplex PCR. This table holds under 150,000 clones, over 70% found once. What was sequenced was PBMCs. Source of these receptors: a woman between 35 and 50 years old in good health and CMV-seronegative. The CDR3 runs from the conserved cysteine through the conserved F or W. Fields, in order: clone size, CDR3 length, V gene, D gene, CDR3 protein. The D gene is left open where the match is weak. Clone size, where shown, is once, few, many, or a class for clones that have expanded.

. | 16 | TRBV27 | . | CASSLRAAGSGNTIYF
once | 16 | TRBV25-1 | TRBD1 | CASSATLQGKDYGYTF
once | 16 | TRBV6-6 | TRBD2 | CASSNLRGGLSGEQYF
. | 16 | TRBV9 | TRBD2 | CASSVGGGGRGETQYF
. | 13 | TRBV2 | . | CASRGEVNEKLFF
few | 16 | TRBV6-6 | TRBD1 | CASRQSPDRESYEQYF
. | 13 | TRBV6-1 | . | CAHGQGNQETQYF
. | 15 | TRBV28 | TRBD1 | CASSLSGGLVQPQHF
. | 16 | TRBV27 | TRBD1 | CASRHAGDSSYNEQFF
. | 14 | TRBV19 | TRBD1 | CASSIVPGGSPLHF
once | 15 | TRBV7-2 | TRBD1 | CASSRGQGVPYEQYF
. | 15 | TRBV9 | TRBD1 | CASSNGQASNQPQHF
. | 16 | TRBV10-3 | TRBD1 | CAISESGDRLADTQYF
. | 16 | TRBV4-1 | TRBD1 | CASSQDPGQGQETQYF
few | 15 | TRBV4-3 | . | CASSQGQATTYEQYF
. | 12 | TRBV9 | . | CASSETDYGYTF
. | 16 | TRBV7-6 | . | CASSLEMAGGTDTQYF
. | 15 | TRBV6-6 | TRBD1 | CASSSQGAQNQPQHF
. | 15 | TRBV9 | TRBD2 | CASSVATSGSNEQFF
. | 13 | TRBV5-6 | . | CASSLRGGETQYF
. | 15 | TRBV10-3 | TRBD1 | CAIRDRGGSGNTIYF
. | 16 | TRBV5-1 | TRBD1 | CASSLNQGARQETQYF
. | 13 | TRBV19 | TRBD1 | CASSADRGYGYTF